The clone carrying this T cell receptor (beta chain) has just a few counts. Its matching antigen is unknown. J gave up 2 bases and V 2 bases, and 3 bases lay outside the gene matches. The CDR3 has 14 amino acids. The sample comes from a study of T cells in Graves' hyperthyroidism and ophthalmopathy. Study findings and constraints: Most thyroid clonotypes expanded above 0.001 were also detected in blood.

Amplification yielded TCR beta CDR3 regions, with RNA transcripts as the source. Carried out on the TCR CDR3, a first-round RT-PCR used the HTBI primer set. A single record per CDR3 protein comes from TCRdb applying MiXCR to the multiplex PCR reads. The sample gives roughly 520,000 distinct CDR3 sequences, about 24% of which show up once; roughly 12% is in the top ten. The sequence was collected from a woman aged 25 to 39 with Graves' ophthalmopathy. Source material: blood. This chain connects TRBV12-3 or TRBV12-4 to TRBJ2-7; 7 bases align to TRBD1. The CDR3 loop reads CASSLPDRAYEQYF. In nucleotides, the CDR3 is TGTGCCAGCAGTTTACCCGACAGGGCCTACGAGCAGTACTTC.